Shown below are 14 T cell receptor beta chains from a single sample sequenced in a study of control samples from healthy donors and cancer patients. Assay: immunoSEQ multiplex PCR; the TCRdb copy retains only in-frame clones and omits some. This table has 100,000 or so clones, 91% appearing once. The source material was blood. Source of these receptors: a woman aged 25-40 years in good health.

CDR3 residues: CSAGVRGYGYTF. The DNA for the CDR3 is TGCAGCGCAGGGGTCAGGGGCTATGGCTACACCTTC. The chain uses TRBV29-1 and TRBJ1-2, with D tentatively TRBD1 (6 bases). From germline, CDR1 is SQVTM and CDR2 ANQGSEA. CDR3 length: 12 amino acids. V shed 7 bases and J shed 4 bases, with 13 bases lying between them.

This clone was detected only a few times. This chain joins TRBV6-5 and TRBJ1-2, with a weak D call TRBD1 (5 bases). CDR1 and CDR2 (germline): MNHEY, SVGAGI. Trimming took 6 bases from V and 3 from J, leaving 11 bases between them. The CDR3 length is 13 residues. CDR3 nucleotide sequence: TGTGCCAGCAGCCCGTTGGGGCACTATGGCTACACCTTC. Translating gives CASSPLGHYGYTF.

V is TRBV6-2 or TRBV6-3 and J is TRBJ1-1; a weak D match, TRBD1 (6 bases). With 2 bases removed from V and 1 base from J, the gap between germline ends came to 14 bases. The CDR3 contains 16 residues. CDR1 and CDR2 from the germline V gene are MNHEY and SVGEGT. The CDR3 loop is CASSYGGAGRNTEAFF. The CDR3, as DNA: TGTGCCAGCAGTTACGGGGGCGCAGGCCGGAACACTGAAGCTTTCTTT.

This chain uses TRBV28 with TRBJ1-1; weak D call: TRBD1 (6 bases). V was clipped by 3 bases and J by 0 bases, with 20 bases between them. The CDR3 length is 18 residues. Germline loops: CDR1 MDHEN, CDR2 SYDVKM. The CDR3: CASSFVSGALLMNTEAFF. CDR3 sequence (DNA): TGTGCCAGCAGTTTTGTGTCGGGGGCCCTTTTGATGAACACTGAAGCTTTCTTT. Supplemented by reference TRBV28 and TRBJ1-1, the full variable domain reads DVKVTQSSRYLVKRTGEKVFLECVQDMDHENMFWYRQDPGLGLRLIYFSYDVKMKEKGDIPEGYSVSREKKERFSLILESASTNQTSMYLCASSFVSGALLMNTEAFFGQGTRLTVV.

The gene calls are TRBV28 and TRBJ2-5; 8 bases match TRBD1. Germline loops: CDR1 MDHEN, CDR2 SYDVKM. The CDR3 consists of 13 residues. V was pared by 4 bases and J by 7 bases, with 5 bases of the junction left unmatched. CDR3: CASSSRTGRTQYF. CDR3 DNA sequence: TGTGCCAGCAGTTCGCGGACAGGGAGGACCCAGTACTTC. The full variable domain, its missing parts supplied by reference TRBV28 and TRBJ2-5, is DVKVTQSSRYLVKRTGEKVFLECVQDMDHENMFWYRQDPGLGLRLIYFSYDVKMKEKGDIPEGYSVSREKKERFSLILESASTNQTSMYLCASSSRTGRTQYFGPGTRLLVL.

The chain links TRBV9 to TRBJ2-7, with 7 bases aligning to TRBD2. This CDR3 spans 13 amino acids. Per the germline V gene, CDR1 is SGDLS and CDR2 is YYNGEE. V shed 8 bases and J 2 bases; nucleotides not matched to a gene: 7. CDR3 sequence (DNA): TGTGCCAGAGGGAGCGGGGACCCCTACGAGCAGTACTTC. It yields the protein CARGSGDPYEQYF.

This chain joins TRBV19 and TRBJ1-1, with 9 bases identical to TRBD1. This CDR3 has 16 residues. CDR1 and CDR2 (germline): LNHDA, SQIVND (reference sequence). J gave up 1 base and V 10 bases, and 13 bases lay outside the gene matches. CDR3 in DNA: TGTGCCACGATACAGGGGGCGCGGACCGGGAACACTGAAGCTTTCTTT. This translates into CATIQGARTGNTEAFF.

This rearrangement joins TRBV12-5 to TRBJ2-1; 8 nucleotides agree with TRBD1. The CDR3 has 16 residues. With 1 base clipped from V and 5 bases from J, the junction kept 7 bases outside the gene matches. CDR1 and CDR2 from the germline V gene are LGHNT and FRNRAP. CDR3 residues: CASGLARTGLNNEQFF. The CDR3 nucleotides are TGTGCTAGTGGTTTGGCCCGGACAGGGCTCAACAATGAGCAGTTCTTC. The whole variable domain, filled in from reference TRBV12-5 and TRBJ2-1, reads DARVTQTPRHKVTEMGQEVTMRCQPILGHNTVFWYRQTMMQGLELLAYFRNRAPLDDSGMPKDRFSAEMPDATLATLKIQPSEPRDSAVYFCASGLARTGLNNEQFFGPGTRLTVL.

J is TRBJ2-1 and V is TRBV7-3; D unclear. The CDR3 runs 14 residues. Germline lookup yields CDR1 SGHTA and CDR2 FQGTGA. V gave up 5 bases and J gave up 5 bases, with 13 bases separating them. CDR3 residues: CASSPVGTNNEQFF. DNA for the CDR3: TGTGCCAGCAGCCCCGTTGGAACTAACAATGAGCAGTTCTTC.

The CDR3 reads CASSQQGAGELFF. Here the CDR3 DNA reads TGCGCCAGCAGCCAACAGGGGGCCGGGGAGCTGTTTTTT. V usage is TRBV4-1 and J usage is TRBJ2-2, with 7 bases matching TRBD1. The CDR3 is 13 residues long. Looked up from germline, CDR1 is MGHRA and CDR2 is YSYEKL. V shed 2 bases, J shed 6 bases, and the junction held 0 bases outside the gene matches.

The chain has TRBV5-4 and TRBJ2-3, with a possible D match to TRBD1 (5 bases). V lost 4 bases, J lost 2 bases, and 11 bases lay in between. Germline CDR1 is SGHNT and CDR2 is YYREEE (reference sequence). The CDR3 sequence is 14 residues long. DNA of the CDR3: TGTGCCAGCAGCATGACAGAATTCACAGATACGCAGTATTTT. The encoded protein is CASSMTEFTDTQYF.

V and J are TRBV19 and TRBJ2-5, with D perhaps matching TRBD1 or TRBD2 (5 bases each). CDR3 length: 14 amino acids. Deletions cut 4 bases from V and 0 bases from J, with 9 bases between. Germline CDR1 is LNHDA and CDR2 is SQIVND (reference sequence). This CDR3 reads CASSTGRNQETQYF. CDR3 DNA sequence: TGTGCCAGTAGTACGGGACGGAACCAAGAGACCCAGTACTTC. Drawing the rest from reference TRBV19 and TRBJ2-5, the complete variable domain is DGGITQSPKYLFRKEGQNVTLSCEQNLNHDAMYWYRQDPGQGLRLIYYSQIVNDFQKGDIAEGYSVSREKKESFPLTVTSAQKNPTAFYLCASSTGRNQETQYFGPGTRLLVL.

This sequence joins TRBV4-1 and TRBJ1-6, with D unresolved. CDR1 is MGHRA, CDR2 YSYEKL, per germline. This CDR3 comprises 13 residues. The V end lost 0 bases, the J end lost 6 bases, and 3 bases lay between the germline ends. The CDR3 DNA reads TGCGCCAGCAGCCAAGATTCTAATTCACCCCTCCACTTT. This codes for CASSQDSNSPLHF.

Here the CDR3 DNA reads TGTGCCAGCAGCCAACTCCCGCAGGGGTCCGGACAGCCCCAGCATTTT. Translated, it gives CASSQLPQGSGQPQHF. The chain has TRBV3-1 (or the pseudogene TRBV3-2) and TRBJ1-5; TRBD1 is a possible D gene (6 bases). From germline, CDR1 is LGHDT and CDR2 YNNKEL (reference sequence). V was trimmed by 2 bases and J by 7 bases, leaving 18 bases between them. CDR3 length: 16 residues.